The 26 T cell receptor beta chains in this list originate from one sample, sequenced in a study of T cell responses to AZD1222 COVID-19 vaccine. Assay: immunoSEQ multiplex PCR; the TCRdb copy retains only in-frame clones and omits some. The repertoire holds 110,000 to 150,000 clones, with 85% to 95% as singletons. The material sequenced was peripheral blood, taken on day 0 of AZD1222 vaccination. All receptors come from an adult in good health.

DNA of the CDR3: TGTGCCAGCAGCTTAGATGGTAGGCTAGCGGGGGATGTTGAGCAGTTCTTC. It yields the protein CASSLDGRLAGDVEQFF. This chain uses TRBV11-3 with TRBJ2-1; 10 nucleotides agree with TRBD2. The germline V gene has CDR1 SGHNT and CDR2 YENEEA. V gave up 0 bases and J gave up 9 bases; unmatched junction bases: 11. This CDR3 has 17 residues. The full variable domain, its missing parts supplied by reference TRBV11-3 and TRBJ2-1, is EAGVVQSPRYKIIEKKQPVAFWCNPISGHNTLYWYLQNLGQGPELLIRYENEEAVDDSQLPKDRFSAERLKGVDSTLKIQPAELGDSAVYLCASSLDGRLAGDVEQFFGPGTRLTVL.

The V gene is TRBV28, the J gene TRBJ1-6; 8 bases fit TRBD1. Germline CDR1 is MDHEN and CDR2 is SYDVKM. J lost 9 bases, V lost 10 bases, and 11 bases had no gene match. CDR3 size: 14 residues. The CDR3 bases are TGTGCCACCAACCCCCAGGGGGCGAGTTCACCCCTCCACTTT. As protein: CATNPQGASSPLHF.

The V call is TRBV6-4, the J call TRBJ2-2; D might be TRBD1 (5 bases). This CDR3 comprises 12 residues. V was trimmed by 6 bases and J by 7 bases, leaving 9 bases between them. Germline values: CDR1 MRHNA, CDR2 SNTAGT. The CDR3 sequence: CASRGLGGELFF. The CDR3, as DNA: TGTGCCAGCAGGGGGCTAGGCGGGGAGCTGTTTTTT.

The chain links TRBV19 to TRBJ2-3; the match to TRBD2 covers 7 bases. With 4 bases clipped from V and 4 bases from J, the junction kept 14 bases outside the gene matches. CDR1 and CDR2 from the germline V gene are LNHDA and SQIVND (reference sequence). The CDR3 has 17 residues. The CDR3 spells CASSKRPWGGGADTQYF. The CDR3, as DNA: TGTGCCAGTAGTAAGCGCCCATGGGGGGGAGGAGCAGATACGCAGTATTTT.

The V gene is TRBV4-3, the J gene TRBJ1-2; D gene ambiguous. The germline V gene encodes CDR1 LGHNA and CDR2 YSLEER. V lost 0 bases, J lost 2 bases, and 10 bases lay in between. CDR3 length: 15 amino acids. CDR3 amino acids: CASSQDEDVNYGYTF. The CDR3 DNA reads TGCGCCAGCAGCCAAGACGAAGACGTAAACTATGGCTACACCTTC.

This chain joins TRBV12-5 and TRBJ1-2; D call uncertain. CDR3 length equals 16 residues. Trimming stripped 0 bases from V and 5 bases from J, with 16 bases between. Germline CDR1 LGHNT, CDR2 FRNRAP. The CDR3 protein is CASGLVGDYMVYGYTF. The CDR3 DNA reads TGTGCTAGTGGTTTGGTTGGTGACTACATGGTTTATGGCTACACCTTC. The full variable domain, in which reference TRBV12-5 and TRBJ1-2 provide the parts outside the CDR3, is DARVTQTPRHKVTEMGQEVTMRCQPILGHNTVFWYRQTMMQGLELLAYFRNRAPLDDSGMPKDRFSAEMPDATLATLKIQPSEPRDSAVYFCASGLVGDYMVYGYTFGSGTRLTVV.

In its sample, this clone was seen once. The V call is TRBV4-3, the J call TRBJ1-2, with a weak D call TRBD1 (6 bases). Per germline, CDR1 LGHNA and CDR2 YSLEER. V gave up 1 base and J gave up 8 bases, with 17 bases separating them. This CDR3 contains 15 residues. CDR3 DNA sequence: TGCGCCAGCAGCCAAGTTGCGGGGGGCGGTGGCGGCTACACCTTC. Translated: CASSQVAGGGGGYTF.

The CDR3 reads CASSPTTGPVGTEAFF. The CDR3 region has the DNA TGCGCCAGCAGCCCTACAACAGGACCGGTCGGCACTGAAGCTTTCTTT. This chain links TRBV5-1 with TRBJ1-1, with a weak D call TRBD1 (5 bases). The CDR3 is 16 residues long. From germline, CDR1 is SGHRS and CDR2 YFSETQ. Trimming took off 4 bases at V and 4 bases at J, with 20 bases between the two ends.

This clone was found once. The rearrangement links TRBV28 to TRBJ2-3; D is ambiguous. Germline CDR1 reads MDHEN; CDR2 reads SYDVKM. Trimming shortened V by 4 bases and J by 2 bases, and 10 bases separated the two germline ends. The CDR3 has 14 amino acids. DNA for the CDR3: TGTGCCAGCAGTTCCCCCGGATACACAGATACGCAGTATTTT. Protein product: CASSSPGYTDTQYF. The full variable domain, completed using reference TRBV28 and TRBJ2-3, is DVKVTQSSRYLVKRTGEKVFLECVQDMDHENMFWYRQDPGLGLRLIYFSYDVKMKEKGDIPEGYSVSREKKERFSLILESASTNQTSMYLCASSSPGYTDTQYFGPGTRLTVL.

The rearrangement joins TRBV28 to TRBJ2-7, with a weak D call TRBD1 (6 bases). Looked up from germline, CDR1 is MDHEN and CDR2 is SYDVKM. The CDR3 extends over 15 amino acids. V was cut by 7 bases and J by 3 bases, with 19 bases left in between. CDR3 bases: TGTGCCAGCACCCGGGACGGGACACATGACTACGAGCAGTACTTC. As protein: CASTRDGTHDYEQYF.

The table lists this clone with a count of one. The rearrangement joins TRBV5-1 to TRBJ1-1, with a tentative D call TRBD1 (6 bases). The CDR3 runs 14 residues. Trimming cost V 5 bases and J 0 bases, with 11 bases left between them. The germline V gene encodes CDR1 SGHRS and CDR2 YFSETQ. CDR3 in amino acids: CASSSGEMNTEAFF. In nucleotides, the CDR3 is TGCGCCAGCAGTTCAGGGGAAATGAACACTGAAGCTTTCTTT. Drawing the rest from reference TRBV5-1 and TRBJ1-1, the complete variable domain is KAGVTQTPRYLIKTRGQQVTLSCSPISGHRSVSWYQQTPGQGLQFLFEYFSETQRNKGNFPGRFSGRQFSNSRSEMNVSTLELGDSALYLCASSSGEMNTEAFFGQGTRLTVV.

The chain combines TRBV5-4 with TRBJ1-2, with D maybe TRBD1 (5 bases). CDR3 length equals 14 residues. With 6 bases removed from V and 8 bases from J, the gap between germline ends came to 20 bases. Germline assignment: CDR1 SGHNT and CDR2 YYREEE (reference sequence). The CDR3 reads CASTPGQRGWGYTF. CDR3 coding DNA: TGTGCCAGCACCCCGGGGCAGCGTGGCTGGGGCTACACCTTC.

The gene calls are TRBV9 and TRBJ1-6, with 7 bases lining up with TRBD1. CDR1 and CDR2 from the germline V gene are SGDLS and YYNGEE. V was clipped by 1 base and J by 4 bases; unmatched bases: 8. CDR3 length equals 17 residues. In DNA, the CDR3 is TGTGCCAGCAGCGTATCCGATGCACAGGGGTATAATTCACCCCTCCACTTT. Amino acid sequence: CASSVSDAQGYNSPLHF.

The chain's CDR3 is CASSHGTDNQPQHF. The CDR3 DNA follows: TGTGCCAGCAGTCACGGGACAGACAATCAGCCCCAGCATTTT. This chain connects TRBV6-5 to TRBJ1-5; TRBD1 aligns across 7 bases. V lost 5 bases to trimming and J lost 3 bases; unmatched junction nucleotides: 4. This CDR3 region has 14 residues. Germline CDR1 is MNHEY and CDR2 is SVGAGI.

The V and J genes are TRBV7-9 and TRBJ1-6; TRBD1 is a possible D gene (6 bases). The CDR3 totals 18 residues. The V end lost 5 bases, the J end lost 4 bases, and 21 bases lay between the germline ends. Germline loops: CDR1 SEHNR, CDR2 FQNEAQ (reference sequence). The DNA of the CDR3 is TGTGCCAGCAGCGAGGGACACAAAAAGGGGCTTTATAATTCACCCCTCCACTTT. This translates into CASSEGHKKGLYNSPLHF.

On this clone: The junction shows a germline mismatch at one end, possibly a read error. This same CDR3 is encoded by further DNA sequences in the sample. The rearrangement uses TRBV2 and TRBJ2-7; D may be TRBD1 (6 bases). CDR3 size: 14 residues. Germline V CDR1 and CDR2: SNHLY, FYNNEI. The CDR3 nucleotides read TGTGCCAGCAGATGGACAGCAACTACCTATGAGCAGTACTTC. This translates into CASRWTATTYEQYF.

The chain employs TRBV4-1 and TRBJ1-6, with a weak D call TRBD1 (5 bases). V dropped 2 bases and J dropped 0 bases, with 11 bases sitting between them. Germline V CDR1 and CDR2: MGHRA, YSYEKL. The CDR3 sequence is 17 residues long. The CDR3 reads CASSQSTGSSYNSPLHF. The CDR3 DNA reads TGCGCCAGCAGCCAATCCACAGGAAGCTCCTATAATTCACCCCTCCACTTT.

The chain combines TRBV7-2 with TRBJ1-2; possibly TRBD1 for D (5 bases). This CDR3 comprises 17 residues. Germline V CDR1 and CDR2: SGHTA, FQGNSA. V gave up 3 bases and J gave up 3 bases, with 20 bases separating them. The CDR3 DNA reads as TGTGCCAGCAGCTTCCTTTTCCGGGGACGGGGAGACTATGGCTACACCTTC. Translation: CASSFLFRGRGDYGYTF. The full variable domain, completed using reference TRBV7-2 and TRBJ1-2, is GAGVSQSPSNKVTEKGKDVELRCDPISGHTALYWYRQSLGQGLEFLIYFQGNSAPDKSGLPSDRFSAERTGGSVSTLTIQRTQQEDSAVYLCASSFLFRGRGDYGYTFGSGTRLTVV.

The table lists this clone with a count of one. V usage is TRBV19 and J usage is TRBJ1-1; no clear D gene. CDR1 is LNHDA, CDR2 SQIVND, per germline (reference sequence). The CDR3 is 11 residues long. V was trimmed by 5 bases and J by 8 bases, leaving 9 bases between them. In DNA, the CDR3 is TGTGCCAGTAGTTACGGAATCGAAGCTTTCTTT. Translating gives CASSYGIEAFF.

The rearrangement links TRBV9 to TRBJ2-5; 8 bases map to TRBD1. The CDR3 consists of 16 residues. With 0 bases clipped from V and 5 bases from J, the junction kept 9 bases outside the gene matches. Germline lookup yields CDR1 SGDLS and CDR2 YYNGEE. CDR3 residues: CASSVGNQGAWETQYF. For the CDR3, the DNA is TGTGCCAGCAGCGTAGGGAACCAGGGGGCCTGGGAGACCCAGTACTTC.

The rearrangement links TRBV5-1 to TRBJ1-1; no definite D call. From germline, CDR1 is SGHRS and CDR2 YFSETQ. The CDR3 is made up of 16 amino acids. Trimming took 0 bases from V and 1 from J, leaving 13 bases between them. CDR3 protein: CASSLAVGVANTEAFF. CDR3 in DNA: TGCGCCAGCAGCTTGGCCGTGGGAGTAGCGAACACTGAAGCTTTCTTT.

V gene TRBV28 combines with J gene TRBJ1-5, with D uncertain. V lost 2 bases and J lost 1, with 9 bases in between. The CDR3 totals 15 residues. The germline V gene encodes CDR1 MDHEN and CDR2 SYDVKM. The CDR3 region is CASSLVRPSNQPQHF. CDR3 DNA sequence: TGTGCCAGCAGTTTAGTCAGGCCCAGCAATCAGCCCCAGCATTTT.

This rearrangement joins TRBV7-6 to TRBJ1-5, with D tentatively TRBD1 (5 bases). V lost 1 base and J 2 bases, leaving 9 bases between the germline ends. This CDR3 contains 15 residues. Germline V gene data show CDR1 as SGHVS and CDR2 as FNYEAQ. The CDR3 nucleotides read TGTGCCAGCAGCTTAGGGGGGGTGCGCAATCAGCCCCAGCATTTT. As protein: CASSLGGVRNQPQHF.

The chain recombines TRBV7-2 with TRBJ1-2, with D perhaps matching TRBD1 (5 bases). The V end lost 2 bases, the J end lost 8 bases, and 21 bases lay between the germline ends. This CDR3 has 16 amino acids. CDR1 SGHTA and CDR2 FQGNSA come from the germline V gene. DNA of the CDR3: TGTGCCAGCAGCTTATGGGGGGACCCCGGAGGGGTGGGCTACACCTTC. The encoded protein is CASSLWGDPGGVGYTF.

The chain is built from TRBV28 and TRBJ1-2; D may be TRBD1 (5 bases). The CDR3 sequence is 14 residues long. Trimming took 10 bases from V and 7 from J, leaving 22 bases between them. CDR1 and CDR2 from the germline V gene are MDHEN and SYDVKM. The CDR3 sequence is CATGSGGYGRGYTF. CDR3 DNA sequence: TGTGCCACCGGGTCTGGGGGATATGGCCGTGGCTACACCTTC.

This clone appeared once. The CDR3 nucleotides are TGTGCCAGCAGCAACGGGGACTTGGCTAACTATGGCTACACCTTC. This gives the protein CASSNGDLANYGYTF. The rearrangement uses TRBV6-5 and TRBJ1-2; tentatively, D is TRBD1 (5 bases). V was cut by 6 bases and J by 0 bases, with 14 bases left in between. The germline V gene encodes CDR1 MNHEY and CDR2 SVGAGI. CDR3 length: 15 residues.